What follows are 18 T cell receptor beta chains derived from one specimen sequenced in a study of T cell changes during pregnancy in multiple sclerosis. This table comes from immunoSEQ multiplex PCR, and its TCRdb copy is limited to in-frame clones, with some not included. The data hold roughly 24,000 clones, with roughly 86% observed a single time. Specimen: CD4+ T cells from peripheral blood mononuclear cells, collected in the second trimester of pregnancy. These receptors were collected from a female donor in good health, enrolled as a control in a pregnancy study.

In this sample, this clone turned up once. V is TRBV29-1 and J is TRBJ2-3; maybe TRBD2 (6 bases). CDR3 length: 12 amino acids. Germline V gene sequence: CDR1 SQVTM, CDR2 ANQGSEA. With 7 bases removed from V and 5 bases from J, the gap between germline ends came to 13 bases. CDR3 sequence: CSAEEGGDTQYF. In DNA form, the CDR3 reads TGCAGCGCGGAGGAGGGTGGAGATACGCAGTATTTT.

This clone has just a few counts. The rearrangement joins TRBV6-5 to TRBJ2-3; 7 bases line up with TRBD2. Trimming took 2 bases from V and 2 from J; bases not matched to a gene: 7. CDR1 MNHEY and CDR2 SVGAGI come from the germline V gene. This CDR3 has 16 residues. The CDR3 region has the DNA TGTGCCAGCAGTTACGGAACGGGGGGTTCCACAGATACGCAGTATTTT. It yields the protein CASSYGTGGSTDTQYF.

This clone was seen just once. This chain uses TRBV2 with TRBJ2-5, with TRBD2 identical over 7 bases. Germline values: CDR1 SNHLY, CDR2 FYNNEI. CDR3 length: 17 residues. The J segment lost 1 base and the V segment lost 6 bases, leaving 14 bases of the junction unmatched. The CDR3 loop is CASSRGDLYRGQETQYF. The CDR3 nucleotides are TGTGCCAGCAGCCGGGGGGACCTATATCGGGGCCAAGAGACCCAGTACTTC.

The chain combines TRBV6-1 with TRBJ2-7; weak D call: TRBD2 (6 bases). Germline V lookup: CDR1 MNHNS, CDR2 SASEGT. There are 15 residues in the CDR3. Trimming stripped 1 base from V and 7 bases from J, with 17 bases between. In DNA, the CDR3 is TGTGCCAGCAGTGAAGGTGGGAGGCATCGTTGGGAGCAGTACTTC. It specifies CASSEGGRHRWEQYF.

The V call is TRBV7-3, the J call TRBJ1-2; the match to TRBD1 covers 10 bases. Per the germline V gene, CDR1 is SGHTA and CDR2 is FQGTGA. There are 13 residues in the CDR3. V was pared by 5 bases and J by 6 bases, with 3 bases of the junction left unmatched. CDR3 nucleotides: TGTGCCAGCAGCCCCGGACAGGGGGATGGCTACACCTTC. Translating gives CASSPGQGDGYTF.

The gene calls are TRBV5-5 and TRBJ1-1; D not certain. The CDR3 runs 16 residues. The germline gives CDR1 SGHKS, CDR2 YYEKEE (reference sequence). The V end lost 0 bases, the J end lost 4 bases, and 16 bases lay between the germline ends. The CDR3 DNA sequence: TGTGCCAGCAGCTTGGTGGGCAGGTGGGAGAGCACTGAAGCTTTCTTT. It encodes CASSLVGRWESTEAFF.

This clone was counted only a few times. The genes are TRBV6-6 and TRBJ1-2; D call uncertain. The germline V gene encodes CDR1 MNHNY and CDR2 SVGAGI (reference sequence). The V end lost 0 bases, the J end lost 7 bases, and 6 bases lay between the germline ends. The CDR3 spans 12 residues. DNA for the CDR3: TGTGCCAGCAGTTACTCGAAACTTGGCTACACCTTC. This gives the protein CASSYSKLGYTF.

This clone showed up just a few times. This chain uses TRBV30 with TRBJ1-5, with 7 nucleotides matching TRBD1. The germline CDR1 and CDR2 sequences are GTSNPN and SVGIG (reference sequence). The CDR3 loop spans 14 amino acids. The J segment lost 4 bases and the V segment lost 0 bases, leaving 3 bases of the junction unmatched. The CDR3 DNA follows: TGTGCCTGGAGTGTAAACAGGGGAAATCAGCCCCAGCATTTT. Amino acids: CAWSVNRGNQPQHF.

The chain recombines TRBV5-4 with TRBJ2-3; TRBD1 matches 8 bases. CDR3 length equals 14 residues. V lost 4 bases to trimming and J lost 4 bases; unmatched junction nucleotides: 5. Per germline, CDR1 SGHNT and CDR2 YYREEE (reference sequence). The CDR3 here is CASSATGAPDTQYF. In DNA form, the CDR3 reads TGTGCCAGCAGCGCGACAGGGGCCCCAGATACGCAGTATTTT.

The V and J genes are TRBV9 and TRBJ1-1, with D maybe TRBD1 (5 bases). The germline gives CDR1 SGDLS, CDR2 YYNGEE. The length of the CDR3 is 16 residues. With 3 bases removed from V and 1 base from J, the gap between germline ends came to 16 bases. In DNA form, the CDR3 reads TGTGCCAGCAGCGAGGGGTTGACGTACCAGAACACTGAAGCTTTCTTT. This sequence encodes CASSEGLTYQNTEAFF.

This chain links TRBV9 with TRBJ1-1, with D hard to call. Germline V gives CDR1 SGDLS, CDR2 YYNGEE. The length of the CDR3 is 15 residues. V lost 4 bases and J lost 5, with 18 bases in between. The CDR3 coding sequence is TGTGCCAGCAGCCCCGGGTCCCTGGGGAGAACTGAAGCTTTCTTT. Its translation: CASSPGSLGRTEAFF.

This clone was seen a single time. The chain links TRBV6-5 to TRBJ1-1, with D hard to call. The germline gives CDR1 MNHEY, CDR2 SVGAGI. This CDR3 spans 13 amino acids. Trimming took 0 bases from V and 4 from J, leaving 6 bases between them. CDR3 nucleotides: TGTGCCAGCAGTTACTCCGTAATCACTGAAGCTTTCTTT. Its translation is CASSYSVITEAFF.

The chain links TRBV27 to TRBJ2-7; D ambiguous. The CDR3 sequence is 14 residues long. The germline V gene has CDR1 MNHEY and CDR2 SMNVEV (reference sequence). V dropped 5 bases and J dropped 0 bases, with 11 bases sitting between them. The CDR3 DNA reads TGTGCCAGCAGTCTGCGACTGCTCTCCTACGAGCAGTACTTC. Protein: CASSLRLLSYEQYF.

V usage is TRBV18 and J usage is TRBJ2-3; 13 positions agree with TRBD2. Germline CDR1 KGHSH, CDR2 LQKENI. The V segment lost 3 bases and the J segment 1 base; nucleotides outside the gene matches: 4. The CDR3 has 17 residues. This CDR3 is CASSPTSGGKGTDTQYF. The CDR3, as DNA: TGTGCCAGCTCACCGACTAGCGGGGGGAAAGGCACAGATACGCAGTATTTT.

CDR3 DNA sequence: TGCGCCAGCAGTGGGACTAGCGGGAGATGGGGAGAGACCCAGTACTTC. Its translation is CASSGTSGRWGETQYF. V usage is TRBV10-2 and J usage is TRBJ2-5; 13 positions match TRBD2. From germline, CDR1 is WSHSY and CDR2 SAAADI. The V gene end was trimmed by 4 bases and the J gene end by 4 bases; junction bases not matched to a gene: 6. The CDR3 length is 16 residues.

V and J are TRBV28 and TRBJ1-1, with a weak D call TRBD1 (6 bases). The length of the CDR3 is 14 residues. V was cut by 5 bases and J by 3 bases, with 13 bases left in between. Germline V gene data show CDR1 as MDHEN and CDR2 as SYDVKM. The CDR3 nucleotides are TGTGCCAGCAGTCCCCAGGGGAGGGACACTGAAGCTTTCTTT. Translating gives CASSPQGRDTEAFF.

This chain joins TRBV28 and TRBJ2-7; 7 bases fit TRBD1. The ends lost 5 bases at V and 3 bases at J; junction bases unmatched: 13. Germline values: CDR1 MDHEN, CDR2 SYDVKM. The CDR3 runs to 16 residues. The CDR3 DNA reads as TGTGCCAGCAGTAAACAGGGGCCAGGGGCGCTCTACGAGCAGTACTTC. It encodes CASSKQGPGALYEQYF.

The rearrangement uses TRBV28 and TRBJ1-4, with 9 bases matching TRBD1. The CDR3 extends over 15 amino acids. CDR1 and CDR2 (germline): MDHEN, SYDVKM. J lost 8 bases, V lost 4 bases, and 8 bases had no gene match. CDR3 bases: TGTGCCAGCAGTTCCTGGGACAGGGTTAGCGAAAAACTGTTTTTT. It yields the protein CASSSWDRVSEKLFF.